This is a list of T cell receptor beta chains from one sample in a study of T-cell memory formation after mild COVID-19. TCRdb passed the 5' RACE reads through MiXCR, listing each CDR3 protein once. The table includes a few hundred thousand distinct CDR3 sequences, roughly 26% detected once. Specimen: PBMCs or a T cell subset sorted from them (not recorded which). The receptor source for this set is an adult woman who had mild COVID-19 (a few samples of this study predate the infection). Cell type and time point are not known. The CDR3 runs from the conserved cysteine through the conserved F or W. The D gene is left open where the match is weak. Rows give clone size only sometimes, using once, few, many, or a class for an expanded clone.

abundance: .; d_gene: .; j_gene: TRBJ1-6; v_gene: TRBV3-1; CDR3nt: TGTGCCAGCAGCCAATCCTTCCGGTCACCCCTCCACTTT; CDR3aa: CASSQSFRSPLHF
abundance: few; d_gene: .; j_gene: TRBJ2-2; v_gene: TRBV5-1; CDR3nt: TGCGCCAGCAGCGTGACTGGGAACACCGGGGAGCTGTTTTTT; CDR3aa: CASSVTGNTGELFF
abundance: .; d_gene: .; j_gene: TRBJ1-1; v_gene: TRBV5-1; CDR3nt: TGCGCCGGGGGGAGGGCGCCGAACACTGAAGCTTTCTTT; CDR3aa: CAGGRAPNTEAFF
abundance: .; d_gene: .; j_gene: TRBJ1-3; v_gene: TRBV25-1; CDR3nt: TGTGCCAGCAGTGATTCCCCCAGGGCTGGAAACACCATATATTTT; CDR3aa: CASSDSPRAGNTIYF
abundance: few; d_gene: .; j_gene: TRBJ2-2; v_gene: TRBV7-8; CDR3nt: TGTGCCAGCAGCTTAGGGAGTCGCACCGGGGAGCTGTTTTTT; CDR3aa: CASSLGSRTGELFF
abundance: few; d_gene: TRBD1; j_gene: TRBJ2-5; v_gene: TRBV7-9; CDR3nt: TGTGCCAGCAGCTCCGCTGGGACAGGGGGCGGTGAGACCCAGTACTTC; CDR3aa: CASSSAGTGGGETQYF
abundance: many; d_gene: .; j_gene: TRBJ2-7; v_gene: TRBV7-7; CDR3nt: TGTGCTAGCAGCTTAGCGGAGGCTACCTACGAGCAGTACTTC; CDR3aa: CASSLAEATYEQYF
abundance: .; d_gene: .; j_gene: TRBJ1-1; v_gene: TRBV6-5; CDR3nt: TGTGCCTGTCGCCAGAACACTGAAGCTTTCTTT; CDR3aa: CACRQNTEAFF
abundance: .; d_gene: TRBD1; j_gene: TRBJ2-2; v_gene: TRBV12-3/TRBV12-4; CDR3nt: TGTGCCAGCAGCCCAGGACAGGGGGCCGCCGGGGAGCTGTTTTTT; CDR3aa: CASSPGQGAAGELFF
abundance: .; d_gene: .; j_gene: TRBJ1-2; v_gene: TRBV6-5; CDR3nt: TGTGCCAGCAGTCCTGGAACGAGCTATGGCTACACCTTC; CDR3aa: CASSPGTSYGYTF
abundance: .; d_gene: .; j_gene: TRBJ1-1; v_gene: TRBV10-3; CDR3nt: TGTGCCATCAAAAACAGGGCGGTCGGCACTGAAGCTTTCTTT; CDR3aa: CAIKNRAVGTEAFF
abundance: .; d_gene: TRBD2; j_gene: TRBJ2-3; v_gene: TRBV24-1; CDR3nt: TGTGCCACCAGTGATCCAACTAGCGGGAGTGGGTCAGATACGCAGTATTTT; CDR3aa: CATSDPTSGSGSDTQYF
abundance: .; d_gene: TRBD2; j_gene: TRBJ2-1; v_gene: TRBV24-1; CDR3nt: TGTGCCACCAGTTCAGCGGGAGGGCGAACAAGCTCCTACAATGAGCAGTTCTTC; CDR3aa: CATSSAGGRTSSYNEQFF
abundance: .; d_gene: TRBD1; j_gene: TRBJ2-3; v_gene: TRBV18; CDR3nt: TGTGCCAGCTCACCGGCAGGGGGCGCGAACGGAGATACGCAGTATTTT; CDR3aa: CASSPAGGANGDTQYF
abundance: .; d_gene: .; j_gene: TRBJ2-3; v_gene: TRBV5-8; CDR3nt: TGTGCCAGCAGCTGGCCCGCGGGCCGCACAGATACGCAGTATTTT; CDR3aa: CASSWPAGRTDTQYF
abundance: .; d_gene: TRBD2; j_gene: TRBJ2-1; v_gene: TRBV24-1; CDR3nt: TGTGCCACCAGCCTAGCGGGAGCCAATGAGCAGTTCTTC; CDR3aa: CATSLAGANEQFF
abundance: .; d_gene: .; j_gene: TRBJ1-5; v_gene: TRBV6-5; CDR3nt: TGTGCCAGCAGTCAGCGCGGGGGAGGGCCCCAGCATTTT; CDR3aa: CASSQRGGGPQHF
abundance: .; d_gene: .; j_gene: TRBJ2-1; v_gene: TRBV7-6; CDR3nt: TGTGCCAGCAGCTTATCGTCCGAGGGACTCAGGGGGAACAATGAGCAGTTCTTC; CDR3aa: CASSLSSEGLRGNNEQFF
abundance: .; d_gene: .; j_gene: TRBJ2-3; v_gene: TRBV2; CDR3nt: TGTGCCAGCGGCGCCGGGTCAGATACGCAGTATTTT; CDR3aa: CASGAGSDTQYF
abundance: .; d_gene: .; j_gene: TRBJ2-4; v_gene: TRBV7-2; CDR3nt: TGTGCCAGCAGCCCACGACAGGACGGCATTCAGTACTTC; CDR3aa: CASSPRQDGIQYF
abundance: .; d_gene: TRBD1; j_gene: TRBJ2-7; v_gene: TRBV6-5; CDR3nt: TGTGCCAGCAAAGTTGGACAGGTCGGCTCCTACGAGCAGTACTTC; CDR3aa: CASKVGQVGSYEQYF
abundance: few; d_gene: .; j_gene: TRBJ2-5; v_gene: TRBV4-1; CDR3nt: TGCGCCAGCAGCACAATTCCCGACGAGACCCAGTACTTC; CDR3aa: CASSTIPDETQYF
abundance: .; d_gene: .; j_gene: TRBJ2-7; v_gene: TRBV29-1; CDR3nt: TGCAGCGGTGGACAGACCTACGAGCAGTACTTC; CDR3aa: CSGGQTYEQYF
abundance: .; d_gene: TRBD1; j_gene: TRBJ1-5; v_gene: TRBV20-1; CDR3nt: TGCAGTGCTAGCTGGGGACAGCACAATCAGCCCCAGCATTTT; CDR3aa: CSASWGQHNQPQHF
abundance: few; d_gene: .; j_gene: TRBJ1-1; v_gene: TRBV7-2; CDR3nt: TGTGCCAGCAGCTTCCATATGAACACTGAAGCTTTCTTT; CDR3aa: CASSFHMNTEAFF
abundance: few; d_gene: .; j_gene: TRBJ1-4; v_gene: TRBV12-3/TRBV12-4; CDR3nt: TGTGCCAGCACCCCCCGGCTGGGGGCGGAAAAACTGTTTTTT; CDR3aa: CASTPRLGAEKLFF
abundance: once; d_gene: TRBD1; j_gene: TRBJ2-7; v_gene: TRBV27; CDR3nt: TGTGCCAGCAGTTTAGCCAGACAGGGACCCTACGAGCAGTACTTC; CDR3aa: CASSLARQGPYEQYF
abundance: .; d_gene: .; j_gene: TRBJ2-1; v_gene: TRBV29-1; CDR3nt: TGCAGCATACGACTAGTGGGAGACTTGTATGAGCAGTTCTTC; CDR3aa: CSIRLVGDLYEQFF
abundance: few; d_gene: .; j_gene: TRBJ2-3; v_gene: TRBV29-1; CDR3nt: TGCAGCGTTGAACGTGGGCCAGATACGCAGTATTTT; CDR3aa: CSVERGPDTQYF
abundance: few; d_gene: .; j_gene: TRBJ2-1; v_gene: TRBV5-6; CDR3nt: TGTGCCAGCAGCTCGATACTAGTTCTCAATGAGCAGTTCTTC; CDR3aa: CASSSILVLNEQFF
abundance: few; d_gene: TRBD2; j_gene: TRBJ2-1; v_gene: TRBV11-2; CDR3nt: TGTGCCAGCAGCTTAGGGGGACTAGCGAATGAGCAGTTCTTC; CDR3aa: CASSLGGLANEQFF
abundance: .; d_gene: .; j_gene: TRBJ1-6; v_gene: TRBV11-2; CDR3nt: TGTGCCAGCAGCCAACACCCGGGGGGAAATTCACCCCTCCACTTT; CDR3aa: CASSQHPGGNSPLHF
abundance: many; d_gene: TRBD2; j_gene: TRBJ2-5; v_gene: TRBV20-1; CDR3nt: TGCAGTGCCGAGAGTAGGCAGGGACTAGCGGACCCTCATTCCCAAGAGACCCAGTACTTC; CDR3aa: CSAESRQGLADPHSQETQYF
abundance: few; d_gene: .; j_gene: TRBJ2-3; v_gene: TRBV20-1; CDR3nt: TGCAGTGCTAGAGACGTGGATCTAACGGATACGCAGTATTTT; CDR3aa: CSARDVDLTDTQYF
abundance: few; d_gene: .; j_gene: TRBJ1-5; v_gene: TRBV12-3/TRBV12-4; CDR3nt: TGTGCCAGCAGGAGGACAGGCAATCAGCCCCAGCATTTT; CDR3aa: CASRRTGNQPQHF
abundance: many; d_gene: .; j_gene: TRBJ2-7; v_gene: TRBV7-9; CDR3nt: TGTGCCAGCAACGGAGGCTCCTACGAGCAGTACTTC; CDR3aa: CASNGGSYEQYF
abundance: .; d_gene: TRBD1; j_gene: TRBJ2-2; v_gene: TRBV4-3; CDR3nt: TGCGCCAGCAGCCAGGTCCCGGCAGGGGGGAACACCGGGGAGCTGTTTTTT; CDR3aa: CASSQVPAGGNTGELFF
abundance: .; d_gene: .; j_gene: TRBJ2-7; v_gene: TRBV5-1; CDR3nt: TGCGCCAGCAGACCCGAGTGGGGTGCCGACGAGCAGTACTTC; CDR3aa: CASRPEWGADEQYF
abundance: .; d_gene: .; j_gene: TRBJ2-2; v_gene: TRBV28; CDR3nt: TGTGCCAGCAGTGGTCTATTTCCCGGGGAGCTGTTTTTT; CDR3aa: CASSGLFPGELFF
abundance: .; d_gene: .; j_gene: TRBJ2-1; v_gene: TRBV7-2; CDR3nt: TGTGCCAGCAGCTTAGTTCCCTACAATGAGCAGTTCTTC; CDR3aa: CASSLVPYNEQFF
abundance: .; d_gene: .; j_gene: TRBJ1-2; v_gene: TRBV24-1; CDR3nt: TGTGCCACCAGCCCGACACCTTCAACCTATGGCTACACCTTC; CDR3aa: CATSPTPSTYGYTF
abundance: few; d_gene: .; j_gene: TRBJ2-5; v_gene: TRBV9; CDR3nt: TGTGCCAGCAGCGATAGTTTAGTCACTACTATAGAGACCCAGTACTTC; CDR3aa: CASSDSLVTTIETQYF
abundance: few; d_gene: .; j_gene: TRBJ1-5; v_gene: TRBV7-6; CDR3nt: TGTGCCAGCAGCTTAGGGTCGGGCTTATCTGGCAATCAGCCCCAGCATTTT; CDR3aa: CASSLGSGLSGNQPQHF
abundance: few; d_gene: TRBD1; j_gene: TRBJ2-3; v_gene: TRBV19; CDR3nt: TGTGCCAGTAGTGGACGACAGGGAGTAGCAGATACGCAGTATTTT; CDR3aa: CASSGRQGVADTQYF
abundance: .; d_gene: TRBD2; j_gene: TRBJ2-2; v_gene: TRBV7-9; CDR3nt: TGTGCCAGCAGCCCCGGGGGGAGGCTGAACACCGGGGAGCTGTTTTTT; CDR3aa: CASSPGGRLNTGELFF
abundance: few; d_gene: .; j_gene: TRBJ2-1; v_gene: TRBV18; CDR3nt: TGTGCCAGCTCACCAGGTGGTGAGCAGTTCTTC; CDR3aa: CASSPGGEQFF
abundance: few; d_gene: TRBD1; j_gene: TRBJ2-7; v_gene: TRBV12-3/TRBV12-4; CDR3nt: TGTGCCAGCAGTCTAGGACAGGGCTGGGACGAGCAGTACTTC; CDR3aa: CASSLGQGWDEQYF
abundance: .; d_gene: .; j_gene: TRBJ2-3; v_gene: TRBV6-4; CDR3nt: TGTGCCAGCAGTGATACAGGAGACCTCACAGATACGCAGTATTTT; CDR3aa: CASSDTGDLTDTQYF
abundance: .; d_gene: TRBD2; j_gene: TRBJ2-3; v_gene: TRBV7-6; CDR3nt: TGTGCCAGCAGCTTAGCGACGGGGAGCGGGAGGGCCGGGGATACGCAGTATTTT; CDR3aa: CASSLATGSGRAGDTQYF
abundance: .; d_gene: .; j_gene: TRBJ2-7; v_gene: TRBV5-1; CDR3nt: TGCGCCAGCAGCTTAGCCGGGGGAGACCGCCGGCAGTACTTC; CDR3aa: CASSLAGGDRRQYF
abundance: .; d_gene: TRBD2; j_gene: TRBJ2-7; v_gene: TRBV2; CDR3nt: TGTGCCAGCAGTGAGTTAAGACTAGCGGGAGAGTACGAGCAGTACTTC; CDR3aa: CASSELRLAGEYEQYF
abundance: .; d_gene: .; j_gene: TRBJ2-7; v_gene: TRBV6-1; CDR3nt: TGTGCCAGCAGCGCCGGTCTCCTCCGGGACACGGGCTACGAGCAGTACTTC; CDR3aa: CASSAGLLRDTGYEQYF
abundance: .; d_gene: .; j_gene: TRBJ2-7; v_gene: TRBV7-9; CDR3nt: TGTGCCAGCAGCTCAAGCGGGTACTACGAGCAGTACTTC; CDR3aa: CASSSSGYYEQYF
abundance: once; d_gene: .; j_gene: TRBJ2-6; v_gene: TRBV29-1; CDR3nt: TGCAGCGTTGACGCTGGGGCCAACGTCCTGACTTTC; CDR3aa: CSVDAGANVLTF
abundance: .; d_gene: TRBD1; j_gene: TRBJ2-7; v_gene: TRBV12-3/TRBV12-4; CDR3nt: TGTGCCAGCAGACTCAGGGGGAGCTACGAGCAGTACTTC; CDR3aa: CASRLRGSYEQYF